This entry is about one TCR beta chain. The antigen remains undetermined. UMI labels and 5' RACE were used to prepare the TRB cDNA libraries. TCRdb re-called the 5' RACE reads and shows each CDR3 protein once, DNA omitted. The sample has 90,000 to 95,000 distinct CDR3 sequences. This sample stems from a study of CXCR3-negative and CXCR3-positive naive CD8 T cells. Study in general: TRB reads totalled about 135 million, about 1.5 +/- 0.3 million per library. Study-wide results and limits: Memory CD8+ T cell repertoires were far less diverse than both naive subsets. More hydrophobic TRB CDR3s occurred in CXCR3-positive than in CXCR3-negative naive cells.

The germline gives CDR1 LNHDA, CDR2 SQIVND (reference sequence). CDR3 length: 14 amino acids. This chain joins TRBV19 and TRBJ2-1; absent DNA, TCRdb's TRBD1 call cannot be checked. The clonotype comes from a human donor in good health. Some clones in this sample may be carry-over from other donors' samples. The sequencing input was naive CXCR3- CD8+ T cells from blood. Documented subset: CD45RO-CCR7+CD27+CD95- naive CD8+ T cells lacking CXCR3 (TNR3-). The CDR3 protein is CASSIPGQDNEQFF.